These T cell receptor beta chains were read from a single sample in a study of blood T cells in healthy people across ages. TCRdb called the 5' RACE reads again in MiXCR, with one record for every CDR3 protein. The top ten hold 7% to 9% of the sample, which has roughly 1,500,000 distinct CDR3 sequences, around two fifths seen once. The sample was blood. The receptor source for this set is a woman under 30 in good health. The CDR3 runs from the conserved cysteine through the conserved F or W. The size of a clone is reported for some rows only, either as once, few or many, or as a class for expanded clones.

J gene: TRBJ2-1; V gene: TRBV7-9; clone size: .; CDR3 protein: CASSSSGLAGGSSYNEQFF
J gene: TRBJ2-1; V gene: TRBV4-2; clone size: few; CDR3 protein: CASSQDPLQAGVFYNEQFF
J gene: TRBJ2-5; V gene: TRBV5-1; clone size: few; CDR3 protein: CASMGPPEGEQYF
J gene: TRBJ2-3; V gene: TRBV14; clone size: .; CDR3 protein: CASGVGAVLTQYF
J gene: TRBJ2-3; V gene: TRBV9; clone size: .; CDR3 protein: CASSGGLAGVNTDTQYF
J gene: TRBJ2-3; V gene: TRBV5-1; clone size: .; CDR3 protein: CASSSGRGSTDTQYF
J gene: TRBJ2-1; V gene: TRBV20-1; clone size: once; CDR3 protein: CSAFQGQGVNEQFF
J gene: TRBJ2-1; V gene: TRBV24-1; clone size: .; CDR3 protein: CATSDRSLSNEQFF
J gene: TRBJ2-7; V gene: TRBV7-9; clone size: .; CDR3 protein: CASSSWQSSYEQYF
J gene: TRBJ1-2; V gene: TRBV28; clone size: many; CDR3 protein: CASSPGYSGYTF
J gene: TRBJ2-3; V gene: TRBV6-5; clone size: few; CDR3 protein: CASRVTNGYTDTQYF
J gene: TRBJ1-2; V gene: TRBV6-5; clone size: .; CDR3 protein: CASRARGGNYGYTF
J gene: TRBJ2-3; V gene: TRBV5-6; clone size: .; CDR3 protein: CASSPNGGHTDTQYF
J gene: TRBJ1-2; V gene: TRBV25-1; clone size: .; CDR3 protein: CASSEHRIGYTF
J gene: TRBJ2-5; V gene: TRBV12-3/TRBV12-4; clone size: .; CDR3 protein: CASSLAFGGEQYF
J gene: TRBJ2-1; V gene: TRBV28; clone size: .; CDR3 protein: CASSSPGLAFESSYNEQFF
J gene: TRBJ2-6; V gene: TRBV12-3/TRBV12-4; clone size: few; CDR3 protein: CASSWMSGTASFLTF
J gene: TRBJ2-3; V gene: TRBV3-1; clone size: .; CDR3 protein: CTSSPHADTQYF
J gene: TRBJ2-1; V gene: TRBV5-1; clone size: .; CDR3 protein: CASSRGTAVGNEQFF
J gene: TRBJ2-7; V gene: TRBV29-1; clone size: few; CDR3 protein: CSVEGGSGGYEQYF
J gene: TRBJ1-1; V gene: TRBV10-3; clone size: .; CDR3 protein: CAISTGSTEAFF
J gene: TRBJ2-7; V gene: TRBV5-5; clone size: once; CDR3 protein: CASSFVTDYEQYF
J gene: TRBJ1-2; V gene: TRBV20-1; clone size: .; CDR3 protein: CSATGHYGYTF
J gene: TRBJ2-3; V gene: TRBV15; clone size: .; CDR3 protein: CATSTVTSSSTDTQYF
J gene: .; V gene: TRBV11-3; clone size: .; CDR3 protein: CASSDGQTETQYF
J gene: .; V gene: TRBV6-2/TRBV6-3; clone size: .; CDR3 protein: CASSYPRENTAEQYF
J gene: TRBJ1-2; V gene: TRBV12-3/TRBV12-4; clone size: .; CDR3 protein: CASSLGDRGKSYTF
J gene: TRBJ1-4; V gene: TRBV4-1; clone size: .; CDR3 protein: CASSQDPGKFEELFF
J gene: TRBJ2-1; V gene: TRBV4-1; clone size: .; CDR3 protein: CASSHPSGGTYNEQFF
J gene: TRBJ1-2; V gene: TRBV28; clone size: .; CDR3 protein: CASSNRREAYTF
J gene: TRBJ2-1; V gene: TRBV12-3/TRBV12-4; clone size: few; CDR3 protein: CASSLGLAGPQDEQFF
J gene: TRBJ2-7; V gene: TRBV28; clone size: .; CDR3 protein: CASSFRRGGSRAEQYF
J gene: TRBJ2-3; V gene: TRBV10-3; clone size: few; CDR3 protein: CAISSGSSTDTQYF
J gene: TRBJ2-7; V gene: TRBV20-1; clone size: .; CDR3 protein: CSARAPALSTYEQYF